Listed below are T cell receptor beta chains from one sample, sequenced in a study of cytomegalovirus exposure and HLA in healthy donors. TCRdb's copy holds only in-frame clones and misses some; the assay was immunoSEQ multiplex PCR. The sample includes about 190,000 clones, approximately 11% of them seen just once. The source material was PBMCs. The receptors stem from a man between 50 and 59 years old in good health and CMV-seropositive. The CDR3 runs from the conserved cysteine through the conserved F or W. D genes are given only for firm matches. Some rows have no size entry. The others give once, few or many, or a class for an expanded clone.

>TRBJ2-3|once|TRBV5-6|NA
TGTGCCAGCAGCCTCCGGACAGGGAGGGGCACAGATACGCAGTATTTT
CASSLRTGRGTDTQYF
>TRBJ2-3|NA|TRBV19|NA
TGTGCCAGCACCAGTAGGGGGTCGGGTGATACGCAGTATTTT
CASTSRGSGDTQYF
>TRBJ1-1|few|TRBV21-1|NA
TGTGCCAGCAGCCCCCCCCCGGAGGCGGGTATGAACACTGAAGCTTTCTTT
CASSPPPEAGMNTEAFF
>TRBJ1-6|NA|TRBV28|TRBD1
TGTGCCAGCAGACCCGGGACAGCCTTTAATTCACCCCTCCACTTT
CASRPGTAFNSPLHF
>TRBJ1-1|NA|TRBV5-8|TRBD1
TGTGCCAGCAGCTTACTGACAGGGGTGAACACTGAAGCTTTCTTT
CASSLLTGVNTEAFF
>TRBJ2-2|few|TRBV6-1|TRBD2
TGTGCCAGCAGTGTATCTAGCGGGGGGGTGAACACCGGGGAGCTGTTTTTT
CASSVSSGGVNTGELFF
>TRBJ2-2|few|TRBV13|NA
TGTGCCAGCAGCTTCGGAGGAGGGGGCAGAAACACCGGGGAGCTGTTTTTT
CASSFGGGGRNTGELFF
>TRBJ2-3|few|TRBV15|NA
TGTGCCACCAGCAGATCGGGCAGCGGGAGCACAGATACGCAGTATTTT
CATSRSGSGSTDTQYF
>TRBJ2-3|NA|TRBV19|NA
TGTGCCACAGATACGGGAGATACGCAGTATTTT
CATDTGDTQYF
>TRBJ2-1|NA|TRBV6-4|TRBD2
TGTGCCAGCAGCATCAGCGGGGGATCCTACAATGAGCAGTTCTTC
CASSISGGSYNEQFF
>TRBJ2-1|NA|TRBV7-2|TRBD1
TGTGCCAGCAGCCTCGAGGCCCCGACAGGGGTCAATGAGCAGTTCTTC
CASSLEAPTGVNEQFF
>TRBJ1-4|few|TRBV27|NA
TGTGCCAGCAGTGCGGGGGGAGCAACTAATGAAAAACTGTTTTTT
CASSAGGATNEKLFF
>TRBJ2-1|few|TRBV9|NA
TGTGCCAGCAGCGCCACAGGGTTTAATGAGCAGTTCTTC
CASSATGFNEQFF
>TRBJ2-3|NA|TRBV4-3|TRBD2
TGCGCCAGCAGCCAAGATAAGGGACTAGACGGTACGCAGTATTTT
CASSQDKGLDGTQYF
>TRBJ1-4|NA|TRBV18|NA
TGTGCCAGCTCACCAGAGCCCGAAGAGGAAAAACTGTTTTTT
CASSPEPEEEKLFF
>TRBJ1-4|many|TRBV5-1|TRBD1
TGCGCCAGCAGCTTGGGGACAGGGGGCAGGAATGAAAAACTGTTTTTT
CASSLGTGGRNEKLFF
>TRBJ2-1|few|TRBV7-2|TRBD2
TGTGCCAGCAGCTTAGCGAGGGACTGGGAGGGAAATGAGCAGTTCTTC
CASSLARDWEGNEQFF
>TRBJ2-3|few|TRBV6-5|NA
TGTGCCAGCAGACGCCAGCGGGTTGGCACAGATACGCAGTATTTT
CASRRQRVGTDTQYF
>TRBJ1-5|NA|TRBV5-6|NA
TGTGCCAGCAGCTCTTCACACCGGGGGCCCCAGCATTTT
CASSSSHRGPQHF
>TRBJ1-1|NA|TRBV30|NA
TGTGCCTGGAGCTACGGGGGGGGTAACACTGAAGCTTTCTTT
CAWSYGGGNTEAFF
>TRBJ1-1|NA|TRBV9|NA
TGTGCCAGCAGCGTCACACAGGAGAACACTGAAGCTTTCTTT
CASSVTQENTEAFF
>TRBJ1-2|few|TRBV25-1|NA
TGTGCCAGCAGTGTCCAGACTAACTATGGCTACACCTTC
CASSVQTNYGYTF
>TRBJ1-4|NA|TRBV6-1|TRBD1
TGTGCCAGCAGTGACCTGGGACAGGGTAATGAAAAACTGTTTTTT
CASSDLGQGNEKLFF
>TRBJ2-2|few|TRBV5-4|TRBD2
TGTGCCAGCAGCTTTGGACTAGGTCACACCGGGGAGCTGTTTTTT
CASSFGLGHTGELFF
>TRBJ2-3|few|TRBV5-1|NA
TGCGCCAGCACCCGGGACATATTCACAGATACGCAGTATTTT
CASTRDIFTDTQYF
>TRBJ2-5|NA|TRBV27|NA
TGTGCCAGCAGTTTAAGGGGGACCCAAGAGACCCAGTACTTC
CASSLRGTQETQYF
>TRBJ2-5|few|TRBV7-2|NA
TGTGCCAGCAGCACCGGTGAGACCCAGTACTTC
CASSTGETQYF
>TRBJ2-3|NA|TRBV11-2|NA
TGTGCCAGCAGCTTAGATTTTGGGCCAAAGTATTTT
CASSLDFGPKYF
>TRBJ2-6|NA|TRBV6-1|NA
TGTGCCAGCGCGCCCCCTGGGGCCAACGTCCTGACTTTC
CASAPPGANVLTF
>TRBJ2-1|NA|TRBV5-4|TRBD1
TGTGCCAGCAGCGGGGGGGACAGGGGGCGCCAGAATGAGCAGTTCTTC
CASSGGDRGRQNEQFF
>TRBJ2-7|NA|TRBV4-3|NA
TGCGCCAGCAGCCAAGCTGAGGGGGGGTTGTGGGAGCAGTACTTC
CASSQAEGGLWEQYF
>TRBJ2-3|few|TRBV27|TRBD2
TGTGCCAGCAGTTTATCGGGACTAGCGGTCCTCAACTTCTTAGATACGCAGTATTTT
CASSLSGLAVLNFLDTQYF
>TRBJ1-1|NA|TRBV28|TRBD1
TGTGCCAGCAGTGCCACCCTCGGGACAGGGAACACTGAAGCTTTCTTT
CASSATLGTGNTEAFF
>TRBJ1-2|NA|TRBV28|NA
TGTGCCAGCAGTTTAGGCAGGGGATCTAACTATGGCTACACCTTC
CASSLGRGSNYGYTF
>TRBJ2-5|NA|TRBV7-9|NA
TGTGCCAGCAGCTTAGCGGGGGGAGAGACCCAGTACTTC
CASSLAGGETQYF
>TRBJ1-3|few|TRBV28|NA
TGTGCCTACGGAGGCGGGGCCGGAAACACCATATATTTT
CAYGGGAGNTIYF
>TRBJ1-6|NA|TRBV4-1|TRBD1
TGCGCCAGCAGCCAAGATCTGGGCGGGACAGCAAATTCACCCCTCCACTTT
CASSQDLGGTANSPLHF
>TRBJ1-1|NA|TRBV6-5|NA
TGTGCCAGCAGTTTTTCATCCGATAAGGAGGCTTTCTTT
CASSFSSDKEAFF
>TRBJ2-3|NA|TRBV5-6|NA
TGTGCCAGCAGCTTGGGTCCCCCAGCGAAAGATACGCAGTATTTT
CASSLGPPAKDTQYF
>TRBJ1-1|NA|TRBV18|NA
TGTGCCAGCTCTAGGGGGGGCCTGAAGAACACTGAAGCTTTCTTT
CASSRGGLKNTEAFF
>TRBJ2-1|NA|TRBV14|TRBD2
TGTGCCAGCAGCCCTAGCGGGCTAGCGGGGGGGCCCGATGAGCAGTTCTTC
CASSPSGLAGGPDEQFF
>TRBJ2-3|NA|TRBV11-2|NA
TGTGCCAGCAGTTTTGGGACTTCTAGCACAGATACGCAGTATTTT
CASSFGTSSTDTQYF
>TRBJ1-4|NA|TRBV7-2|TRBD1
TGTGCCAGCAGCCCGGACAGGGGGAATGAAAAACTGTTTTTT
CASSPDRGNEKLFF
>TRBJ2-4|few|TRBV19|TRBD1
TGTGCCAGTAACCCGGGACAGTATCGGAACATTCAGTACTTC
CASNPGQYRNIQYF
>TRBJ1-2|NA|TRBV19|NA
TGTGCCAGTAGTGTAGGAGGTGCTGGTGGCTACACCTTC
CASSVGGAGGYTF
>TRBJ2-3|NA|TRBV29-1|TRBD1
TGCAGCGTTGAACAGGGGGGCACAGATACGCAGTATTTT
CSVEQGGTDTQYF
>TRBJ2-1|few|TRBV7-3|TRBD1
TGTGCCAGCAGCTTATGGAACAGGGGCTACAATGAGCAGTTCTTC
CASSLWNRGYNEQFF
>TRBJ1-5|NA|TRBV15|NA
TGTGCCACCAGCAGAGAACAGCTTAGCAATCAGCCCCAGCATTTT
CATSREQLSNQPQHF
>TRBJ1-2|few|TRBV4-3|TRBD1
TGCGCCAGCAGCCAACGAAGACAGGGGTATGGCTACACCTTC
CASSQRRQGYGYTF
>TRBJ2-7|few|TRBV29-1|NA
TGCAGGTTAGTATCGGGAAAACCCTACGAGCAGTACTTC
CRLVSGKPYEQYF
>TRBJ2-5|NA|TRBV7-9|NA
TGTGCCAGCAGCCGCGGGCGGAACCAAGAGACCCAGTACTTC
CASSRGRNQETQYF
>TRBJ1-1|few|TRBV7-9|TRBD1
TGTGCCAGCAGCACGGGACAGAGGACTGAAGCTTTCTTT
CASSTGQRTEAFF
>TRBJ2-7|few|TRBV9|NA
TGTGCCAGCAGCGTAGGTGGGACTCACTCTGTCGAGCAGTACTTC
CASSVGGTHSVEQYF
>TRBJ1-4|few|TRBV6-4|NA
TGTGCCAGCAGTGAGACGGCCTGGGAGGAAAAACTGTTTTTT
CASSETAWEEKLFF
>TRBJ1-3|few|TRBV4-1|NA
TGCGCCAGCAGCCAAGGGGGGGGTGTAAACACCATATATTTT
CASSQGGGVNTIYF